These 2 T cell receptor beta chains share one sample of origin, sequenced in a study of response to subunit inactivated influenza vaccine. TCRdb reprocessed the RT-PCR reads via MiXCR and lists one record per CDR3 protein. The sample includes roughly 700,000 distinct CDR3 sequences, 11% to 15% seen only once; the top ten take around 6.5%. The sequenced sample was PBMCs from blood, obtained approximately 15 days before vaccination. These receptors were taken from a middle-aged man who received an inactivated influenza vaccine.

This clonotype was counted only a few times. The V call is TRBV28, the J call TRBJ2-7; 8 bases are a match to TRBD2. V shed 6 bases and J 1 base; nucleotides not matched to a gene: 8. The CDR3 spans 15 residues. Germline assignment: CDR1 MDHEN and CDR2 SYDVKM. The CDR3 DNA reads TGTGCCAGCAGGTATTTAGCGGGGACTTCCTACGAGCAGTACTTC. Protein: CASRYLAGTSYEQYF.

This clonotype was observed many times. This sequence joins TRBV20-1 and TRBJ1-6; a weak D match, TRBD1 (6 bases). The CDR3 consists of 15 residues. Trimming pared 2 bases from V and 7 bases from J, leaving 15 bases between. The germline gives CDR1 DFQATT, CDR2 SNEGSKA (reference sequence). The CDR3 is CSARFVTGLNSPLHF. The CDR3 bases are TGCAGTGCTAGATTCGTGACAGGTTTGAATTCACCCCTCCACTTT.